The 21 T cell receptor beta chains below were found in one sample sequenced in a study of T-cell reconstitution after alpha-beta-depleted transplantation in children. Unique molecular identifiers were built into the TCRbeta library. TCRdb called the PCR reads again in MiXCR, with one record for every CDR3 protein. The repertoire holds 700,000 to 950,000 distinct CDR3 sequences, roughly 15% seen once, with approximately 4.5% in the top ten. The material sequenced was PBMCs, mostly from graft donor cells, taken 360 days after TCRalphabeta/CD19-depleted stem cell transplant. These receptors were taken from a male patient younger than 18 who had a stem cell transplant for acute lymphoblastic leukemia, so the T cells may come from the graft donor.

The chain recombines TRBV16 with TRBJ2-2, with TRBD2 matching over 7 bases. After removal of 1 base from V and 2 bases from J, the junction contained 7 bases not matched to a gene. Germline assignment: CDR1 KGHSY and CDR2 FQNENV. This CDR3 contains 17 residues. For the CDR3, the DNA is TGTGCCAGCAGCCAATTCGTGACTAGCACAAACACCGGGGAGCTGTTTTTT. It specifies CASSQFVTSTNTGELFF.

In its sample, this clonotype was seen many times. The chain links TRBV5-1 to TRBJ2-2; maybe TRBD1 (5 bases). Germline values: CDR1 SGHRS, CDR2 YFSETQ. V was shortened by 2 bases and J by 1 base, with 9 bases between the two germline ends. The CDR3 totals 15 residues. The CDR3 DNA is TGCGCCAGCAGCTTACAGGTCGGGAACACCGGGGAGCTGTTTTTT. This sequence encodes CASSLQVGNTGELFF.

CDR3 DNA sequence: TGCGCCAGCAGTGTAGGCCTGAGAACCGGGGAGCTGTTTTTT. Its translation: CASSVGLRTGELFF. The chain links TRBV10-1 to TRBJ2-2, with D unclear. V was shortened by 4 bases and J by 5 bases, with 11 bases between the two germline ends. CDR3 length: 14 residues. Germline CDR1 is WNHNN and CDR2 is SYGVQD (reference sequence).

The rearrangement joins TRBV4-1 to TRBJ2-7; no clear D gene. Germline loops: CDR1 MGHRA, CDR2 YSYEKL. The germline V and J ends were trimmed by 2 bases and 0 bases, with 17 bases remaining between them. This CDR3 comprises 17 residues. CDR3 region: CASSQPRVRRASYEQYF. CDR3 nucleotides: TGCGCCAGCAGCCAACCCCGTGTGAGACGTGCCTCCTACGAGCAGTACTTC.

The table lists this clonotype with a few counts. CDR3 DNA: TGTGCCAGCAGCTTAATTTCTCTAAACACCGGGGAGCTGTTTTTT. It is translated as CASSLISLNTGELFF. This chain uses TRBV11-2 with TRBJ2-2; D unresolved. The V and J ends lost 2 bases and 2 bases respectively, with 9 bases between them. Germline V CDR1 and CDR2: SGHAT, FQNNGV. This CDR3 is 15 amino acids long.

This clonotype was recorded a few times. The chain employs TRBV11-2 and TRBJ2-7, with 8 bases matching TRBD1. From germline, CDR1 is SGHAT and CDR2 FQNNGV. The J segment lost 4 bases and the V segment lost 0 bases, leaving 2 bases of the junction unmatched. The CDR3 extends over 14 amino acids. CDR3 sequence (DNA): TGTGCCAGCAGCTTAGAAACAGGGGGGTACGAGCAGTACTTC. It translates to CASSLETGGYEQYF.

There are many counts of this clonotype. V gene TRBV12-3 or TRBV12-4 combines with J gene TRBJ2-7; no firm D call. The CDR3 has 15 residues. Trimming cost V 0 bases and J 4 bases, with 13 bases left between them. CDR3 residues: CASSLAGMVYYEQYF. The DNA for the CDR3 is TGTGCCAGCAGTTTAGCAGGGATGGTATATTACGAGCAGTACTTC.

The chain carries TRBV5-1 and TRBJ2-7; D is ambiguous. This CDR3 spans 15 amino acids. Trimming pared 2 bases from V and 4 bases from J, leaving 16 bases between. Germline V gene lookup returns CDR1 SGHRS and CDR2 YFSETQ. The chain's CDR3 is CASSFGRAEFYEQYF. Written as DNA, the CDR3 is TGCGCCAGCAGCTTTGGCCGGGCAGAGTTTTACGAGCAGTACTTC.

The table lists this clonotype with a few counts. V usage is TRBV20-1 and J usage is TRBJ2-1, with D possibly matching TRBD2 (6 bases). V was pared by 4 bases and J by 4 bases, with 8 bases between. The CDR3 is made up of 12 amino acids. Germline V gene data show CDR1 as DFQATT and CDR2 as SNEGSKA (reference sequence). Here the CDR3 reads CSAMGGYNEQFF. The CDR3 DNA is TGCAGTGCTATGGGGGGATACAATGAGCAGTTCTTC.

This chain connects TRBV12-3 or TRBV12-4 to TRBJ2-3; the D is unclear. The CDR3 spans 12 residues. V was trimmed by 10 bases and J by 2 bases, leaving 10 bases between them. The CDR3 region is CATRRDTDTQYF. The CDR3 nucleotides are TGTGCCACGCGAAGAGACACAGATACGCAGTATTTT.

This clonotype was detected only a few times. This CDR3 reads CASSLAPARIAYEQYF. The CDR3 nucleotides read TGCGCCAGCAGCTTGGCCCCGGCCCGAATCGCCTACGAGCAGTACTTC. V and J are TRBV5-1 and TRBJ2-7, with no clear D. Germline V gives CDR1 SGHRS, CDR2 YFSETQ. The CDR3 spans 16 residues. V was pared by 0 bases and J by 2 bases, with 15 bases between. The full variable domain, its missing parts supplied by reference TRBV5-1 and TRBJ2-7, is KAGVTQTPRYLIKTRGQQVTLSCSPISGHRSVSWYQQTPGQGLQFLFEYFSETQRNKGNFPGRFSGRQFSNSRSEMNVSTLELGDSALYLCASSLAPARIAYEQYFGPGTRLTVT.

This chain links TRBV4-2 with TRBJ2-3; D uncertain. The germline V gene has CDR1 LGHNA and CDR2 YNFKEQ. The ends were cut back, 2 bases at V and 2 bases at J, with 11 bases in the middle. The CDR3 length is 15 residues. For the CDR3, the DNA is TGTGCCAGCAGCCAATCTGGGCGTTACACAGATACGCAGTATTTT. Translated, it gives CASSQSGRYTDTQYF.

This clonotype was seen at least ten times. The V gene is TRBV12-3 or TRBV12-4, the J gene TRBJ2-7, with 15 bases matching TRBD2. Trimming at V came to 6 bases and at J to 7 bases, leaving 7 bases not matched to a gene. This CDR3 has 15 residues. The DNA of the CDR3 is TGTGCCAGCAGCTTTGGACTAGCGGGAGGGGGTGAGCAGTACTTC. Translated, it gives CASSFGLAGGGEQYF.

At least ten counts were recorded for this clonotype. The chain combines TRBV12-3 or TRBV12-4 with TRBJ2-3, with a possible D match to TRBD2 (6 bases). CDR3 length: 14 residues. V lost 7 bases and J lost 4, with 15 bases in between. The CDR3 nucleotides are TGTGCCAGCAAGAGTAGCGGAGTGGCAGATACGCAGTATTTT. Its translation: CASKSSGVADTQYF.

V is TRBV12-3 or TRBV12-4 and J is TRBJ2-7; no clear D. The CDR3 runs to 14 residues. The V and J ends lost 5 bases and 7 bases respectively, with 18 bases between them. This CDR3 reads CASSRGPGFGEQYF. CDR3 DNA: TGTGCCAGCAGTCGCGGACCGGGCTTCGGGGAGCAGTACTTC.

The chain links TRBV19 to TRBJ2-7; D gene unclear. Trimming took off 1 base at V and 5 bases at J, with 15 bases between the two ends. The germline CDR1 and CDR2 sequences are LNHDA and SQIVND (reference sequence). This CDR3 has 15 residues. The CDR3 coding sequence is TGTGCCAGTAGTATAGCGTCCCTGGCTGTCGACGAGCAGTACTTC. Its translation: CASSIASLAVDEQYF.

In this sample, this clonotype turned up a few times. The rearrangement links TRBV20-1 to TRBJ2-7; TRBD2 matches at 9 bases. Germline-derived CDR1 and CDR2 are DFQATT and SNEGSKA (reference sequence). V trimming: 4 bases; J trimming: 4 bases; junction bases outside the gene matches: 20. This CDR3 comprises 18 residues. In nucleotides, the CDR3 is TGCAGTGCTAATGGGCGGGAGGGCCTGGGGGCCACTCGGTACGAGCAGTACTTC. This gives the protein CSANGREGLGATRYEQYF.

This clonotype was seen more than once but under ten times. V is TRBV5-6 and J is TRBJ2-3, with 9 bases identical to TRBD2. This CDR3 is 17 amino acids long. Germline V gene sequence: CDR1 SGHDT, CDR2 YYEEEE. V lost 2 bases and J lost 6; bases outside the gene matches: 13. CDR3 bases: TGTGCCAGCAGCTTCCCCCCCGGGCTAGCGGGGTGGGATACGCAGTATTTT. As protein: CASSFPPGLAGWDTQYF.

In its sample, this clonotype was seen many times. The rearrangement links TRBV6-2 or TRBV6-3 to TRBJ1-4, with 9 bases lining up with TRBD1. Germline CDR1 is MNHEY and CDR2 is SVGEGT. V trimming: 0 bases; J trimming: 5 bases; junction bases outside the gene matches: 16. The CDR3 is made up of 20 amino acids. The CDR3 loop is CASSYSAPPYRTGVNEKLFF. Written as DNA, the CDR3 is TGTGCCAGCAGTTACTCGGCTCCCCCCTACAGGACAGGGGTGAATGAAAAACTGTTTTTT.

Only a few counts were recorded for this clonotype. This chain connects TRBV11-2 to TRBJ2-2; 9 bases match TRBD2. The CDR3 length is 18 residues. V shed 0 bases and J 2 bases; nucleotides not matched to a gene: 7. Germline V lookup: CDR1 SGHAT, CDR2 FQNNGV. CDR3 loop: CASSLDETSGSNTGELFF. The CDR3 DNA reads TGTGCCAGCAGCTTAGATGAGACTAGCGGATCTAACACCGGGGAGCTGTTTTTT.

This clonotype was counted only a few times. The V and J genes are TRBV15 and TRBJ2-4; D call uncertain. This CDR3 comprises 16 residues. With 0 bases removed from V and 0 bases from J, the gap between germline ends came to 9 bases. The germline V gene encodes CDR1 LNHNV and CDR2 YYDKDF (reference sequence). Written as DNA, the CDR3 is TGTGCCACCAGCAGAGAGCGGCCCGGAGCCAAAAACATTCAGTACTTC. Amino acids: CATSRERPGAKNIQYF.